Listed here are 27 T cell receptor beta chains from one sample, sequenced in a study of blood T cell repertoires in COVID-19. The assay was immunoSEQ multiplex PCR, and TCRdb's table has in-frame clones only and misses some. This table has under 150,000 clones, about 88% appearing once. The sequencing input was PBMCs or T cells enriched from blood (not recorded which). The receptors originated from a man aged 40-49 years with acute COVID-19.

The V call is TRBV19, the J call TRBJ1-3; unclear D gene. CDR3 length: 13 amino acids. V was cut by 4 bases and J by 2 bases, with 6 bases left in between. Germline CDR1 is LNHDA and CDR2 is SQIVND (reference sequence). The CDR3 DNA reads TGTGCCAGTAGTACCGACACTGGAAACACCATATATTTT. Translated, it gives CASSTDTGNTIYF.

CDR3 in amino acids: CASSDGRGPDTEAFF. In DNA, the CDR3 is TGCGCCAGCAGTGATGGGAGGGGCCCGGACACTGAAGCTTTCTTT. This chain links TRBV10-2 with TRBJ1-1; D is perhaps TRBD1 (5 bases). Germline CDR1 is WSHSY and CDR2 is SAAADI. This CDR3 comprises 15 residues. Between the trimmed V and J ends, which lost 3 bases and 3 bases, there was a span of 14 bases.

The chain carries TRBV7-8 and TRBJ2-3; TRBD2 aligns across 16 bases. This CDR3 spans 18 amino acids. V lost 4 bases, J lost 3 bases, and 7 bases stayed unmatched. CDR1 is SGHVS and CDR2 is FQNEAQ in the germline V gene. The DNA for the CDR3 is TGTGCCAGCAGCTCCCCGGGACTAGCGGGGGGGATTACAGATACGCAGTATTTT. This encodes CASSSPGLAGGITDTQYF.

This clone was detected only a few times. The J gene is TRBJ1-3, the V gene TRBV28; D possibly corresponds to TRBD1 (5 bases). CDR1 and CDR2 (germline): MDHEN, SYDVKM. The CDR3 sequence is 12 residues long. CDR3 sequence (DNA): TGTGCTATAGGGGTATCTGGAAACACCATATATTTT. Its protein product is CAIGVSGNTIYF.

The CDR3 here is CALNRGYNEQFF. The CDR3 DNA sequence: TGTGCCTTAAATAGGGGGTACAATGAGCAGTTCTTC. The chain recombines TRBV30 with TRBJ2-1, with a weak D call TRBD1 (6 bases). Trimming removed 7 bases at V and 4 bases at J, with 11 bases between. Germline CDR1 is GTSNPN and CDR2 is SVGIG (reference sequence). The CDR3 extends over 12 amino acids.

V gene TRBV29-1 combines with J gene TRBJ2-1; 10 nucleotides agree with TRBD1. The CDR3 covers 14 residues. Germline CDR1 and CDR2: SQVTM and ANQGSEA. V shed 3 bases, J shed 2 bases, and the junction held 1 base outside the gene matches. In nucleotides, the CDR3 is TGCAGCGTTGAGGGGACAGGGGCCTACAATGAGCAGTTCTTC. It is translated as CSVEGTGAYNEQFF.

The V and J genes are TRBV7-2 and TRBJ2-1; 10 nucleotides line up with TRBD2. There are 15 residues in the CDR3. The V segment lost 1 base and the J segment 6 bases; nucleotides outside the gene matches: 3. CDR1 is SGHTA, CDR2 FQGNSA, per germline. CDR3 sequence (DNA): TGTGCCAGCAGCTTAGGGGCTAGCGGGAGCAATGAGCAGTTCTTC. This codes for CASSLGASGSNEQFF.

This clone was found once. This sequence joins TRBV30 and TRBJ1-5, with D possibly being TRBD1 (5 bases). Germline lookup yields CDR1 GTSNPN and CDR2 SVGIG (reference sequence). Trimming took 5 bases from V and 3 from J, leaving 11 bases between them. The CDR3 consists of 13 residues. In DNA form, the CDR3 reads TGTGCCTGGGGGGGACTGGACAATCAGCCCCAGCATTTT. Amino acid sequence: CAWGGLDNQPQHF.

The chain's CDR3 is CASSLPPGHNPGGANVLTF. The CDR3, as DNA: TGTGCCAGCAGCCTCCCCCCGGGACACAACCCGGGGGGGGCCAACGTCCTGACTTTC. The gene calls are TRBV28 and TRBJ2-6, with D possibly being TRBD1 (6 bases). Per the germline V gene, CDR1 is MDHEN and CDR2 is SYDVKM. The CDR3 has 19 residues. The V end was cut by 6 bases, the J end by 4 bases, with 25 bases between.

The V and J genes are TRBV7-8 and TRBJ2-3; TRBD1 is a possible D gene (6 bases). This CDR3 spans 13 amino acids. Germline CDR1 and CDR2: SGHVS and FQNEAQ. The V end was cut by 5 bases, the J end by 3 bases, with 9 bases between. The CDR3: CASSLQGTDTQYF. The CDR3 nucleotides are TGTGCCAGCAGCCTACAGGGAACAGATACGCAGTATTTT.

The CDR3 DNA reads TGTGCCAGCGGGGGACTAGCGGGTAGCACAGATACGCAGTATTTT. Encoded protein: CASGGLAGSTDTQYF. This rearrangement joins TRBV7-9 to TRBJ2-3; the match to TRBD2 covers 12 bases. Germline V gene data show CDR1 as SEHNR and CDR2 as FQNEAQ (reference sequence). Losses at the gene ends were 8 bases for V and 0 bases for J; bases not matched to a gene: 3. The CDR3 extends over 15 amino acids.

V and J are TRBV28 and TRBJ1-1; the D gene is possibly TRBD1 (6 bases). CDR1 is MDHEN, CDR2 SYDVKM, per germline. CDR3 length: 13 amino acids. Trimming removed 2 bases at V and 10 bases at J, with 14 bases between. CDR3 DNA sequence: TGTGCCAGCAGTTTACCTCAGCAGGGGCGAGCTTTCTTT. Protein product: CASSLPQQGRAFF.

The chain employs TRBV28 and TRBJ2-1, with D maybe TRBD2 (7 bases). The V end was cut by 3 bases, the J end by 9 bases, with 21 bases between. CDR1 and CDR2 from the germline V gene are MDHEN and SYDVKM. The CDR3 length is 16 residues. The CDR3 region has the DNA TGTGCCAGCAGTTTTTTGGGAGGGGGTCATGAGGGTGAGCAGTTCTTC. Translating it yields CASSFLGGGHEGEQFF. The variable domain in full, with the rest retrieved from reference TRBV28 and TRBJ2-1, is DVKVTQSSRYLVKRTGEKVFLECVQDMDHENMFWYRQDPGLGLRLIYFSYDVKMKEKGDIPEGYSVSREKKERFSLILESASTNQTSMYLCASSFLGGGHEGEQFFGPGTRLTVL.

This sequence joins TRBV28 and TRBJ1-5; 9 bases fit TRBD1. The CDR3 contains 14 residues. The trim removed 8 bases at V and 7 bases at J, leaving 9 bases unmatched. Germline CDR1 is MDHEN and CDR2 is SYDVKM. Here the CDR3 DNA reads TGTGCCAGCGGGGTGACAGGGGGGGAACAGCCCCAGCATTTT. Its translation: CASGVTGGEQPQHF.

This chain's CDR3 is CASSRREENSPLHF. CDR3 nucleotide sequence: TGTGCCAGTTCTCGGAGGGAGGAGAATTCACCCCTCCACTTT. The rearrangement uses TRBV6-5 and TRBJ1-6; D unresolved. CDR3 length: 14 residues. Germline CDR1 and CDR2: MNHEY and SVGAGI. Deletions cut 9 bases from V and 7 bases from J, with 16 bases between.

CDR3 sequence: CAWSVLPRGNDHLCGRSPLHF. In DNA form, the CDR3 reads TGTGCCTGGAGTGTACTCCCCCGGGGGAATGACCACCTTTGCGGTAGGTCACCCCTCCACTTT. J is TRBJ1-6 and V is TRBV30; maybe TRBD1 (5 bases). V was trimmed by 0 bases and J by 10 bases, leaving 34 bases between them. CDR1 is GTSNPN, CDR2 SVGIG, per germline (reference sequence). The CDR3 is made up of 21 amino acids. The variable domain in full, with the rest retrieved from reference TRBV30 and TRBJ1-6, is SQTIHQWPATLVQPVGSPLSLECTVEGTSNPNLYWYRQAAGRGLQLLFYSVGIGQISSEVPQNLSASRPQDRQFILSSKKLLLSDSGFYLCAWSVLPRGNDHLCGRSPLHFGNGTRLTVT.

CDR3 nucleotide sequence: TGTGCCAGCTCACCCCCAGGTCTTACGGAAGATACGCAGTATTTT. It specifies CASSPPGLTEDTQYF. The chain couples TRBV18 to TRBJ2-3; D ambiguous. V was clipped by 3 bases and J by 5 bases, with 15 bases between them. This CDR3 spans 15 amino acids. CDR1 is KGHSH and CDR2 is LQKENI in the germline V gene.

This clone showed up just once. The chain links TRBV19 to TRBJ2-7; 11 bases line up with TRBD1. This CDR3 contains 16 residues. Germline-derived CDR1 and CDR2 are LNHDA and SQIVND (reference sequence). V shed 4 bases and J 3 bases; nucleotides not matched to a gene: 8. Written as DNA, the CDR3 is TGTGCCAGTAGTACCTACACCGGGACAGGGGGCTACGAGCAGTACTTC. It codes for CASSTYTGTGGYEQYF.

The V call is TRBV2, the J call TRBJ2-7, with 14 bases matching TRBD2. Germline assignment: CDR1 SNHLY and CDR2 FYNNEI. V shed 3 bases, J shed 5 bases, and the junction held 15 bases outside the gene matches. The CDR3 totals 19 residues. The CDR3 bases are TGTGCCAGCAGTGAGACCCTGACTAGCGGGAGGGCCGGGTACCACGAGCAGTACTTC. It specifies CASSETLTSGRAGYHEQYF. The full variable domain, rest sourced from reference TRBV2 and TRBJ2-7, is EPEVTQTPSHQVTQMGQEVILRCVPISNHLYFYWYRQILGQKVEFLVSFYNNEISEKSEIFDDQFSVERPDGSNFTLKIRSTKLEDSAMYFCASSETLTSGRAGYHEQYFGPGTRLTVT.

The chain carries TRBV5-1 and TRBJ2-5; 8 positions match TRBD1. The CDR3 length is 14 residues. Germline V gene data show CDR1 as SGHRS and CDR2 as YFSETQ. The V gene end was trimmed by 2 bases and the J gene end by 1 base; junction bases not matched to a gene: 1. CDR3: CASSFGQGQETQYF. CDR3 DNA sequence: TGCGCCAGCAGCTTCGGACAGGGCCAAGAGACCCAGTACTTC.

V gene TRBV21-1 combines with J gene TRBJ1-2; the table assigns TRBD1, which was not confirmed against the DNA. TRBV21-1 constitutes a pseudogene. The CDR3 extends over 17 amino acids. In nucleotides, the CDR3 is TGTGCCAGCAGCAAAGCGTACCAACAGGGGAATTCCTATGGCTACACCTTC. This translates into CASSKAYQQGNSYGYTF.

V usage is TRBV7-3 and J usage is TRBJ1-2, with TRBD1 matching over 10 bases. After removal of 2 bases from V and 7 bases from J, the junction contained 10 bases not matched to a gene. This CDR3 is 16 amino acids long. Germline CDR1 and CDR2: SGHTA and FQGTGA. Written as DNA, the CDR3 is TGTGCCAGCAGCTTATCCTCCGGGACAGGGGATGGTGGCTACACCTTC. Translated, it gives CASSLSSGTGDGGYTF.

The chain is built from TRBV28 and TRBJ1-5, with TRBD1 identical over 10 bases. With 6 bases clipped from V and 4 bases from J, the junction kept 9 bases outside the gene matches. The CDR3 runs to 16 residues. CDR1 and CDR2 from the germline V gene are MDHEN and SYDVKM. For the CDR3, the DNA is TGTGCCAGCAGCCCCCCGACAGGGGGCGAGAATCAGCCCCAGCATTTT. It codes for CASSPPTGGENQPQHF.

The count of this clone is one. The V call is TRBV5-8, the J call TRBJ1-2; 11 bases fit TRBD1. The CDR3 totals 13 residues. Germline V gene data show CDR1 as SGHTS and CDR2 as YDEGEE. V dropped 4 bases and J dropped 8; count of bases not matched to a gene: 4. The CDR3 nucleotides read TGTGCCAGCAGCCAGGACAGGGGGCAAGGCTACACCTTC. Translated: CASSQDRGQGYTF.

Details on this clone: Germline and junction disagree at one end, which may indicate a read error. The gene calls are TRBV19 and TRBJ1-4, with 7 bases aligning to TRBD1. Germline V gene data show CDR1 as LNHDA and CDR2 as SQIVND (reference sequence). This CDR3 region has 15 residues. The CDR3 coding sequence is TGTGCCAGTAGTATTTCCGGGACAGAAAATGAAGAACTGTTTTTT. This translates into CASSISGTENEELFF.

This clone was picked up a small number of times. This sequence joins TRBV30 and TRBJ2-1, with a possible D match to TRBD2 (6 bases). CDR1 GTSNPN and CDR2 SVGIG come from the germline V gene (reference sequence). This CDR3 comprises 15 residues. Trimming took 2 bases from V and 2 from J, leaving 13 bases between them. In DNA, the CDR3 is TGTGCCTGGAGTATTGGGGGGAATCCCTACAATGAGCAGTTCTTC. As protein: CAWSIGGNPYNEQFF.

The V gene is TRBV5-1, the J gene TRBJ2-7, with D unclear. This CDR3 has 12 residues. The germline V gene encodes CDR1 SGHRS and CDR2 YFSETQ. Trimming shortened V by 4 bases and J by 6 bases, and 11 bases separated the two germline ends. CDR3: CASSLIPSEQYF. The DNA for the CDR3 is TGCGCCAGCAGCCTAATCCCTAGCGAGCAGTACTTC. Using reference TRBV5-1 and TRBJ2-7 for the parts outside the CDR3, the full variable domain is KAGVTQTPRYLIKTRGQQVTLSCSPISGHRSVSWYQQTPGQGLQFLFEYFSETQRNKGNFPGRFSGRQFSNSRSEMNVSTLELGDSALYLCASSLIPSEQYFGPGTRLTVT.